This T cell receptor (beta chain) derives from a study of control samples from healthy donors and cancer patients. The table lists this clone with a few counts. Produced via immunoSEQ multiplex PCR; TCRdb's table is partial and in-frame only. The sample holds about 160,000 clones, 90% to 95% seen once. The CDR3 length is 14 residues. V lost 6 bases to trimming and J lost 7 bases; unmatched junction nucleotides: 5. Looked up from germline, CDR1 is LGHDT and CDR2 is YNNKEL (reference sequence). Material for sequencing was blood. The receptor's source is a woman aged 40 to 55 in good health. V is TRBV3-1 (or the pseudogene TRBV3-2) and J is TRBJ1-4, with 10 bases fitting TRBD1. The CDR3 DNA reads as TGTGCCAGCAGGGACAGGGGGAAGGGTGAAAAACTGTTTTTT. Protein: CASRDRGKGEKLFF.